The rows below give T cell receptor beta chains drawn from one sample of a study of T-cell memory formation after mild COVID-19. TCRdb re-derived calls from the 5' RACE reads in MiXCR, one entry per CDR3 protein. The sample consists of 400,000 or so distinct CDR3 sequences, around 20% of them appearing once. What was sequenced was PBMCs or a T cell subset sorted from them (not recorded which). These receptors all come from an adult woman who had mild COVID-19 (a few samples of this study predate the infection). Cell type and time point are not known. CDR3s include the opening cysteine and the closing phenylalanine or tryptophan. A D gene is named only where the DNA matches it firmly. Only part of the rows carry a size: once, few, many, or a class if the clone is expanded.

CDR3 protein	CDR3 DNA	V gene	D gene	clone size	J gene
CASSRAGGVTDTQYF	TGCGCCAGCAGTCGAGCGGGAGGGGTAACAGATACGCAGTATTTT	TRBV4-3	TRBD2	few	TRBJ2-3
CATSASGVSYEQYF	TGTGCCACCAGTGCTTCAGGAGTCTCCTACGAGCAGTACTTC	TRBV24-1	-	-	TRBJ2-7
CASNGVGDRGYNEQFF	TGTGCCAGCAACGGGGTTGGGGACAGGGGCTACAATGAGCAGTTCTTC	TRBV12-3/TRBV12-4	TRBD1	-	TRBJ2-1
CASSLVRGSSGELLF	TGCGCCAGCAGCTTAGTCCGAGGGTCATCCGGGGAGCTGCTTTTT	TRBV5-1	-	-	TRBJ2-2
CAIRTFGGALGNEQFF	TGTGCCATCAGAACTTTCGGCGGGGCTTTGGGGAATGAGCAGTTCTTC	TRBV10-3	-	-	TRBJ2-1
CASSLAPTGPGNTIYF	TGCGCCAGCAGCTTGGCCCCGACAGGGCCGGGAAACACCATATATTTT	TRBV5-1	TRBD1	-	TRBJ1-3
CSARSAGSRYGYTF	TGCAGTGCTAGATCTGCGGGGAGTCGCTATGGCTACACCTTC	TRBV20-1	-	-	TRBJ1-2
CASSSRLITGRIPYSQYF	TGTGCCAGCAGCTCCCGACTAATCACAGGGCGCATCCCATACTCGCAGTATTTT	TRBV11-3	-	-	TRBJ2-3
CSAKPGLAYIETQYF	TGCAGTGCTAAACCGGGACTAGCCTATATTGAGACCCAGTACTTC	TRBV20-1	TRBD2	few	TRBJ2-5
CASSLVAQETQYF	TGTGCCAGCAGCTTAGTGGCCCAAGAGACCCAGTACTTC	TRBV7-9	-	many	TRBJ2-5
CASSPDSLEQYF	TGTGCCAGCAGTCCGGACAGCCTGGAGCAGTACTTC	TRBV2	-	once	TRBJ2-7
CATSDRGQGGYGYTF	TGTGCCACCAGTGACCGGGGACAGGGAGGCTATGGCTACACCTTC	TRBV24-1	TRBD1	-	TRBJ1-2
CASSLVHNEQFF	TGTGCCAGCAGCTTGGTGCACAATGAGCAGTTCTTC	TRBV5-5	-	many	TRBJ2-1
CATSSGQGVGGHGYEQYF	TGTGCCACCTCCTCGGGACAGGGTGTAGGGGGTCATGGTTACGAGCAGTACTTC	TRBV10-3	TRBD1	few	TRBJ2-7
CASSNFSSALSDEQFF	TGCGCCAGCAGTAATTTTTCTAGCGCGCTAAGCGATGAGCAGTTCTTC	TRBV23-1	-	-	TRBJ2-1
CSVEAGNNYGYTF	TGCAGCGTTGAGGCGGGGAACAACTATGGCTACACCTTC	TRBV29-1	-	few	TRBJ1-2